The sequence of this TCR beta chain was determined in a study of blood T cell repertoires in COVID-19. On the study more broadly: Sample material is recorded as cDNA or gDNA derived from T cells, B-cell-depleted T cells, or PBMCs.

This clone has a single count. Clones were read by immunoSEQ multiplex PCR, and TCRdb kept only the in-frame ones, dropping some. The sample carries about 180,000 clones, about 80% recorded once. The V gene end was trimmed by 8 bases and the J gene end by 1 base; junction bases not matched to a gene: 5. There are 15 residues in the CDR3. CDR1 SNHLY and CDR2 FYNNEI come from the germline V gene. This receptor was taken from a woman in her seventies with acute or convalescent COVID-19. The sequenced material came from peripheral blood. The chain has TRBV2 and TRBJ2-3; the match to TRBD2 covers 11 bases. The CDR3: CASHLAGGGTDTQYF. The CDR3 DNA reads as TGTGCCAGCCACTTAGCGGGAGGGGGCACAGATACGCAGTATTTT.